This T cell receptor (beta chain) comes out of a study of Ad26.COV2.S vaccination and SARS-CoV-2 variants. Study results and limitations: Total responses of T cells may have been underestimated by the analyses of TCR breadth and depth. Spike-specific TCR breadth ran higher among vaccine recipients than placebo recipients.

TCRdb's table, derived via immunoSEQ multiplex PCR, lists solely in-frame clones and lacks some. The table lists about 680,000 clones, roughly nine tenths of them singletons. This CDR3 comprises 14 residues. CDR1 is SGHNT and CDR2 is YYREEE in the germline V gene (reference sequence). Trimming at V came to 7 bases and at J to 5 bases, leaving 5 bases not matched to a gene. With respect to this clone: As yet, its antigen is unknown.

Specified treatment: 15 to 20 received Ad26.COV2.S at low or high dose, single or two shots; 5 received placebo; per-sample allocation not given. Following the first vaccine or placebo injection, samples were taken on day 63. The genes are TRBV5-4 and TRBJ2-3, with 12 nucleotides matching TRBD2. The TCR comes from a person between 18 and 65 years old who received the Ad26.COV2.S COVID-19 vaccine or a placebo. The sequencing here drew on peripheral blood, taken in a trial of Ad26.COV2.S vaccine versus placebo. This chain's CDR3 is CASWLAGGIDTQYF. CDR3 sequence (DNA): TGTGCCAGCTGGCTAGCGGGAGGGATAGATACGCAGTATTTT.